The 20 T cell receptor beta chains given below trace back to one sample, sequenced in a study of shared clonotypes between healthy human individuals. Repertoires were generated with immunoSEQ multiplex PCR, while TCRdb's copy carries only in-frame clones and drops some. The table lists approximately 340,000 clones, approximately 74% of them singletons. Sequencing was performed on memory CD4+ T cells sorted from blood. The subset here: CD45RA-negative fraction. These receptors all stem from a man aged 25-45 years in good health.

The J gene is TRBJ2-7, the V gene TRBV6-1; 8 bases are shared with TRBD1. V gave up 4 bases and J gave up 2 bases; unmatched junction bases: 4. Germline V gene data show CDR1 as MNHNS and CDR2 as SASEGT. CDR3 length equals 14 residues. The CDR3 loop reads CASSAAGGPYEQYF. The CDR3 DNA reads as TGTGCCAGCAGTGCCGCAGGGGGCCCCTACGAGCAGTACTTC.

This clone was detected only a few times. The chain has TRBV2 and TRBJ1-1; the match to TRBD1 covers 7 bases. Germline V gene sequence: CDR1 SNHLY, CDR2 FYNNEI. After removal of 5 bases from V and 8 bases from J, the junction contained 5 bases not matched to a gene. The CDR3 consists of 12 residues. The CDR3 bases are TGTGCCAGCAGTATTGGGGACAGCGAAGCTTTCTTT. The encoded protein is CASSIGDSEAFF.

The chain has TRBV2 and TRBJ2-7; D gene uncertain. Deletions cut 6 bases from V and 4 bases from J, with 10 bases between. The CDR3 contains 12 residues. Germline-derived CDR1 and CDR2 are SNHLY and FYNNEI. The CDR3 nucleotides read TGTGCCAGCAGGATCGGAGAGTACGAGCAGTACTTC. Translated: CASRIGEYEQYF.

CDR3 sequence (DNA): TGTGCCAGCAGCCCACTCAGGGAATTAACCTACGAGCAGTACTTC. The encoded protein is CASSPLRELTYEQYF. The rearrangement uses TRBV7-8 and TRBJ2-7; D perhaps matches TRBD1 (5 bases). This CDR3 has 15 residues. Germline assignment: CDR1 SGHVS and CDR2 FQNEAQ. Trimming shortened V by 5 bases and J by 2 bases, and 16 bases separated the two germline ends.

This chain links TRBV29-1 with TRBJ2-3, with D tentatively TRBD1 or TRBD2 (7 bases each). The V and J ends lost 7 bases and 4 bases respectively, with 15 bases between them. Germline V gene sequence: CDR1 SQVTM, CDR2 ANQGSEA. This CDR3 has 13 residues. Written as DNA, the CDR3 is TGCAGCGCCAGGGAGGGGGCGGCAGATACGCAGTATTTT. It encodes CSAREGAADTQYF.

V is TRBV9 and J is TRBJ2-2; 11 bases map to TRBD2. The CDR3 is made up of 15 amino acids. CDR1 and CDR2 from the germline V gene are SGDLS and YYNGEE. The J segment lost 5 bases and the V segment lost 4 bases, leaving 4 bases of the junction unmatched. The CDR3 loop is CASSTRTSGTGELFF. Here the CDR3 DNA reads TGTGCCAGCAGCACCCGGACTAGCGGGACCGGGGAGCTGTTTTTT.

The chain couples TRBV18 to TRBJ2-7; TRBD1 matches at 10 bases. The V gene's germline CDR1 is KGHSH and CDR2 LQKENI. CDR3 length equals 16 residues. J was trimmed by 2 bases and V by 5 bases; bases with no gene match: 9. CDR3 sequence: CASSKTPGQGTYEQYF. In nucleotides, the CDR3 is TGTGCCAGCTCAAAAACTCCGGGACAGGGGACCTACGAGCAGTACTTC.

This clone is a singleton in its sample. This rearrangement joins TRBV6-1 to TRBJ1-5; 11 positions agree with TRBD1. This CDR3 contains 15 residues. Losses at the gene ends were 6 bases for V and 4 bases for J; bases not matched to a gene: 5. Per the germline V gene, CDR1 is MNHNS and CDR2 is SASEGT. CDR3 DNA sequence: TGTGCCAGCAGGGGGGGACAGGGGGAAAATCAGCCCCAGCATTTT. Amino acids: CASRGGQGENQPQHF.

This chain joins TRBV4-2 and TRBJ2-3; TRBD2 matches 10 bases. This CDR3 spans 16 amino acids. The germline gives CDR1 LGHNA, CDR2 YNFKEQ. The V segment lost 1 base and the J segment 5 bases; nucleotides outside the gene matches: 6. The CDR3 protein is CASSQATSGILDTQYF. Written as DNA, the CDR3 is TGTGCCAGCAGCCAAGCTACTAGCGGGATCTTAGATACGCAGTATTTT.

The gene calls are TRBV14 and TRBJ2-1; D remains unclear. Germline V gives CDR1 SGHDN, CDR2 FVKESK. V lost 0 bases and J 5 bases, leaving 11 bases between the germline ends. CDR3 size: 15 residues. The CDR3 sequence: CASSQDHPRHNEQFF. CDR3 in DNA: TGTGCCAGCAGCCAAGATCATCCTAGACACAATGAGCAGTTCTTC. Based on the CDR3 plus reference TRBV14 and TRBJ2-1, the full variable domain is EAGVTQFPSHSVIEKGQTVTLRCDPISGHDNLYWYRRVMGKEIKFLLHFVKESKQDESGMPNNRFLAERTGGTYSTLKVQPAELEDSGVYFCASSQDHPRHNEQFFGPGTRLTVL.

The rearrangement links TRBV28 to TRBJ2-3; D remains unclear. There are 14 residues in the CDR3. Trimming took off 3 bases at V and 0 bases at J, with 7 bases between the two ends. CDR1 and CDR2 from the germline V gene are MDHEN and SYDVKM. In DNA form, the CDR3 reads TGTGCCAGCAGTTTTAGGCGTAGCACAGATACGCAGTATTTT. It translates to CASSFRRSTDTQYF. Full variable domain (remainder filled in from reference TRBV28 and TRBJ2-3): DVKVTQSSRYLVKRTGEKVFLECVQDMDHENMFWYRQDPGLGLRLIYFSYDVKMKEKGDIPEGYSVSREKKERFSLILESASTNQTSMYLCASSFRRSTDTQYFGPGTRLTVL.

This clone was counted between two and nine times. CDR3 nucleotide sequence: TGTGCCAGCAGCTTAGAGGGACTCTCTGGGCAGTACTTC. Translated: CASSLEGLSGQYF. The chain employs TRBV11-2 and TRBJ2-7; possible D gene TRBD2, 6 bases. Trimming pared 0 bases from V and 9 bases from J, leaving 12 bases between. There are 13 residues in the CDR3. Germline V gene lookup returns CDR1 SGHAT and CDR2 FQNNGV.

This clone was counted a few times. The chain has TRBV11-2 and TRBJ2-1, with D possibly matching TRBD1 (5 bases). The CDR3 consists of 14 residues. Per the germline V gene, CDR1 is SGHAT and CDR2 is FQNNGV. V lost 2 bases and J lost 4, with 9 bases in between. Written as DNA, the CDR3 is TGTGCCAGCAGCTTATCTCCAGGGTACAATGAGCAGTTCTTC. It is translated as CASSLSPGYNEQFF.

This clone has more than one count but fewer than ten. The CDR3 bases are TGTGCCAGCAGCCTAAACCCCCGCGACACGAGCGGGAGTTTCTACGAGCAGTACTTC. Its translation: CASSLNPRDTSGSFYEQYF. The chain has TRBV7-9 and TRBJ2-7, with 8 bases lining up with TRBD2. V dropped 5 bases and J dropped 3; count of bases not matched to a gene: 21. This CDR3 has 19 residues. The germline gives CDR1 SEHNR, CDR2 FQNEAQ (reference sequence).

This rearrangement joins TRBV5-5 to TRBJ2-7; 11 bases map to TRBD1. This CDR3 has 14 residues. The germline V gene encodes CDR1 SGHKS and CDR2 YYEKEE (reference sequence). V was pared by 2 bases and J by 5 bases, with 3 bases of the junction left unmatched. The CDR3 nucleotides read TGTGCCAGCAGCTTCGGGACAGGGGGGGACGAGCAGTACTTC. This codes for CASSFGTGGDEQYF.

This clone was observed a handful of times. The V and J genes are TRBV19 and TRBJ1-2, with D tentatively TRBD1 (5 bases). Germline CDR1 and CDR2: LNHDA and SQIVND (reference sequence). The CDR3 consists of 14 residues. V shed 3 bases and J shed 2 bases, with 10 bases lying between them. CDR3 sequence reads: CASSIQRGNYGYTF. CDR3 coding DNA: TGTGCCAGTAGTATTCAGAGGGGCAACTATGGCTACACCTTC.

The chain is built from TRBV20-1 and TRBJ2-7; D gene ambiguous. Germline V gives CDR1 DFQATT, CDR2 SNEGSKA (reference sequence). The CDR3 loop spans 11 amino acids. CDR3 loop: CSTHLSYEQYF. CDR3 bases: TGCAGCACCCACCTCTCCTACGAGCAGTACTTC.

The rearrangement joins TRBV7-2 to TRBJ2-7; no clear D. With 5 bases removed from V and 7 bases from J, the gap between germline ends came to 12 bases. There are 12 residues in the CDR3. CDR1 and CDR2 from the germline V gene are SGHTA and FQGNSA. CDR3 region: CASSLPSREQYF. The CDR3 bases are TGTGCCAGCAGCCTGCCATCGAGGGAGCAGTACTTC.

The CDR3 DNA reads TGCGCCAGCAGCTTGGCGAATAGCGGGATCAATGAGCAGTTCTTC. Translation: CASSLANSGINEQFF. This rearrangement joins TRBV5-1 to TRBJ2-1; 8 bases agree with TRBD2. Germline V CDR1 and CDR2: SGHRS, YFSETQ. The V and J ends lost 0 bases and 6 bases, in that order; junction bases with no gene match: 5. This CDR3 has 15 amino acids.

The chain joins TRBV7-6 to TRBJ2-5; TRBD2 matches at 7 bases. V lost 6 bases and J lost 4; bases outside the gene matches: 14. This CDR3 has 16 amino acids. Per the germline V gene, CDR1 is SGHVS and CDR2 is FNYEAQ. CDR3 loop: CASRDRGRVRGETQYF. The CDR3 nucleotides are TGTGCCAGCAGAGACAGAGGGAGGGTTAGGGGAGAGACCCAGTACTTC.